This entry lists 16 T cell receptor beta chains sequenced from one sample in a study of CD8+ T cells in alopecia areata. Stated treatment: oral pan-JAK inhibitor, 5-10 mg twice daily. The authors extracted RNA and reverse transcribed it into cDNA as the sequencing template. The repertoire was sequenced with immunoSEQ multiplex PCR; TCRdb's copy has only in-frame clones and lacks some. The sample carries 110,000 to 150,000 clones, nearly 55% recorded once. Sequencing was performed on CD8+ T cells sorted from blood, taken at week 4, from a patient treated with tofacitinib. The receptors originated from a human donor with alopecia areata.

This clone was picked up a small number of times. V gene TRBV25-1 combines with J gene TRBJ2-7, with 8 bases lining up with TRBD1. CDR1 MGHDK and CDR2 SYGVNS come from the germline V gene. J was trimmed by 9 bases and V by 6 bases; bases with no gene match: 7. This CDR3 spans 12 amino acids. DNA for the CDR3: TGTGCCAGCAGACTAGGACAGGGAGCGCAGTACTTC. It translates to CASRLGQGAQYF.

In its sample, this clone was seen a few times. The V call is TRBV7-9, the J call TRBJ2-6; D gene uncertain. CDR1 and CDR2 (germline): SEHNR, FQNEAQ (reference sequence). With 7 bases removed from V and 7 bases from J, the gap between germline ends came to 14 bases. The CDR3 runs to 14 residues. The CDR3 loop is CASTLEDGANVLTF. In DNA form, the CDR3 reads TGTGCCAGCACCCTAGAAGACGGAGCCAACGTCCTGACTTTC.

The chain links TRBV2 to TRBJ1-1; D call uncertain. The CDR3 consists of 12 residues. Trimming removed 3 bases from V and 0 bases from J, with 2 bases in between. In germline, CDR1 is SNHLY, CDR2 FYNNEI. The CDR3 sequence is CASSEMNTEAFF. The CDR3, as DNA: TGTGCCAGCAGTGAGATGAACACTGAAGCTTTCTTT.

This clone was detected only a few times. The J gene is TRBJ1-2, the V gene TRBV21-1; the table names TRBD1, a call not compared with the DNA. TRBV21-1 counts as a pseudogene. The CDR3 is 15 amino acids. The CDR3 DNA reads TGTGCCAGCAGCAAAGTGGGCAGGGAATACTATGGCTACACCTTC. Its translation is CASSKVGREYYGYTF.

V is TRBV9 and J is TRBJ2-7, with D perhaps given as TRBD1 or TRBD2 (5 bases each). The CDR3 loop spans 14 amino acids. The germline V gene has CDR1 SGDLS and CDR2 YYNGEE. V lost 0 bases and J 2 bases, leaving 9 bases between the germline ends. Written as DNA, the CDR3 is TGTGCCAGCAGCGTAGCTGTGGGGGCCTACGAGCAGTACTTC. This codes for CASSVAVGAYEQYF.

The chain joins TRBV6-5 to TRBJ1-1; possibly TRBD1 for D (6 bases). The V gene's germline CDR1 is MNHEY and CDR2 SVGAGI. The CDR3 runs 14 residues. With 0 bases removed from V and 1 base from J, the gap between germline ends came to 6 bases. Written as DNA, the CDR3 is TGTGCCAGCAGTTACTCACAGGGGAACACTGAAGCTTTCTTT. Protein sequence: CASSYSQGNTEAFF.

This clone was counted only a few times. This chain links TRBV19 with TRBJ1-1; 8 bases are a match to TRBD1. The CDR3 totals 13 residues. V dropped 10 bases and J dropped 3; count of bases not matched to a gene: 7. The germline gives CDR1 LNHDA, CDR2 SQIVND (reference sequence). The CDR3 DNA follows: TGTGCCACCGAGGACAGGGCGTACACTGAAGCTTTCTTT. The encoded protein is CATEDRAYTEAFF.

The chain links TRBV30 to TRBJ2-3, with D tentatively TRBD1 or TRBD2 (5 bases each). Germline V gene lookup returns CDR1 GTSNPN and CDR2 SVGIG (reference sequence). The CDR3 extends over 12 amino acids. V shed 3 bases and J shed 2 bases, with 6 bases lying between them. Here the CDR3 DNA reads TGTGCCTGGAGCGGGGCCACAGATACGCAGTATTTT. Translated, it gives CAWSGATDTQYF.

This clone was recorded a few times. The CDR3 nucleotides read TGTGCCAGCAGCCAAAAGGACAGGGTCTCTGGAAACACCATATATTTT. It encodes CASSQKDRVSGNTIYF. V is TRBV14 and J is TRBJ1-3; 8 bases map to TRBD1. This CDR3 spans 16 amino acids. Germline-derived CDR1 and CDR2 are SGHDN and FVKESK. V lost 2 bases to trimming and J lost 0 bases; unmatched junction nucleotides: 3. Full variable domain (remainder filled in from reference TRBV14 and TRBJ1-3): EAGVTQFPSHSVIEKGQTVTLRCDPISGHDNLYWYRRVMGKEIKFLLHFVKESKQDESGMPNNRFLAERTGGTYSTLKVQPAELEDSGVYFCASSQKDRVSGNTIYFGEGSWLTVV.

The rearrangement uses TRBV4-3 and TRBJ2-5; 8 nucleotides match TRBD2. Unmatched junction bases numbered 5, after V lost 3 bases and J lost 2 bases. The CDR3 loop spans 15 amino acids. Germline V gene data show CDR1 as LGHNA and CDR2 as YSLEER. CDR3 residues: CASSQKLADQETQYF. CDR3 DNA sequence: TGCGCCAGCAGCCAGAAACTAGCGGATCAAGAGACCCAGTACTTC.

CDR3 coding DNA: TGTGCCTGGAGTGTAGCAGTTTACCACGAGCAGTACTTC. The encoded protein is CAWSVAVYHEQYF. The rearrangement links TRBV30 to TRBJ2-7; D remains ambiguous. The CDR3 is made up of 13 amino acids. V lost 0 bases and J 5 bases, leaving 11 bases between the germline ends. Germline CDR1 is GTSNPN and CDR2 is SVGIG (reference sequence).

This clone is a singleton in its sample. The rearrangement joins TRBV7-9 to TRBJ2-7; D not resolved. Germline-derived CDR1 and CDR2 are SEHNR and FQNEAQ (reference sequence). The germline V and J ends were trimmed by 3 bases and 1 base, with 7 bases remaining between them. CDR3 length: 13 amino acids. The CDR3: CASSFRVSYEQYF. The CDR3 DNA is TGTGCCAGCAGCTTTCGGGTTTCCTACGAGCAGTACTTC. The variable domain in full, completed from reference TRBV7-9 and TRBJ2-7, reads DTGVSQNPRHKITKRGQNVTFRCDPISEHNRLYWYRQTLGQGPEFLTYFQNEAQLEKSRLLSDRFSAERPKGSFSTLEIQRTEQGDSAMYLCASSFRVSYEQYFGPGTRLTVT.

The chain uses TRBV27 and TRBJ1-5; maybe TRBD1 (5 bases). The germline CDR1 and CDR2 sequences are MNHEY and SMNVEV (reference sequence). CDR3 length: 15 amino acids. V was trimmed by 1 base and J by 3 bases, leaving 10 bases between them. CDR3 protein: CASSLYWGDNQPQHF. Written as DNA, the CDR3 is TGTGCCAGCAGTTTATATTGGGGGGACAATCAGCCCCAGCATTTT.

This clone was observed a handful of times. The chain uses TRBV27 and TRBJ1-4; unclear D gene. V was pared by 4 bases and J by 8 bases, with 14 bases between. The CDR3 loop spans 14 amino acids. In germline, CDR1 is MNHEY, CDR2 SMNVEV (reference sequence). The CDR3 sequence: CASSSLGNPEKLFF. DNA for the CDR3: TGTGCCAGCAGTTCCCTCGGAAATCCGGAAAAACTGTTTTTT.

V usage is TRBV14 and J usage is TRBJ2-1; TRBD1 might be the D (6 bases). The CDR3 totals 13 residues. The V end lost 1 base, the J end lost 7 bases, and 8 bases lay between the germline ends. Per the germline V gene, CDR1 is SGHDN and CDR2 is FVKESK. The CDR3 loop reads CASSQGQGNEQFF. The CDR3 nucleotides are TGTGCCAGCAGCCAAGGGCAGGGGAATGAGCAGTTCTTC.

This chain joins TRBV27 and TRBJ1-1; D ambiguous. Trimming took 7 bases from V and 4 from J, leaving 7 bases between them. CDR1 is MNHEY, CDR2 SMNVEV, per germline (reference sequence). The CDR3 loop spans 11 amino acids. DNA for the CDR3: TGTGCCAGCACCGAGGGCACTGAAGCTTTCTTT. It codes for CASTEGTEAFF.